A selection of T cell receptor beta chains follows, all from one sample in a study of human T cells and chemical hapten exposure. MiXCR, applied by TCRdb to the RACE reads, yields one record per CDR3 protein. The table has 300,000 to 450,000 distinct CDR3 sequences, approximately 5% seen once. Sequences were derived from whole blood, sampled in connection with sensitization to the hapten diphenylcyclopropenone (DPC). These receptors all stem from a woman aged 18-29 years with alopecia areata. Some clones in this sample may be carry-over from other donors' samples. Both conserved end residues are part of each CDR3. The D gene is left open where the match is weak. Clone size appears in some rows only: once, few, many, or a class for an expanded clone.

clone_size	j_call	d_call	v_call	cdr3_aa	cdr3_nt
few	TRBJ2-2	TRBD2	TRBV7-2	CASSPWERGVSGELFF	TGTGCCAGCAGCCCCTGGGAGCGGGGGGTCAGCGGGGAGCTGTTTTTT
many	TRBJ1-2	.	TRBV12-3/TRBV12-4	CASSLASGRYTF	TGTGCCAGCAGTTTAGCATCGGGGCGCTACACCTTC
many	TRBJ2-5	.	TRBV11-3	CASSRDWEETQYF	TGTGCCAGCAGCCGGGACTGGGAAGAGACCCAGTACTTC
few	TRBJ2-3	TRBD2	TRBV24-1	CATSDPSGGTDTQYF	TGTGCCACCAGTGATCCTAGCGGCGGCACAGATACGCAGTATTTT
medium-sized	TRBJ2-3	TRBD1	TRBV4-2	CASSQEGGRGAADTQYF	TGTGCCAGCAGCCAAGAAGGGGGCAGAGGGGCGGCAGATACGCAGTATTTT
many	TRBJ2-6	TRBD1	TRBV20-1	CSADRGSGANVLTF	TGCAGTGCTGACAGGGGTTCTGGGGCCAACGTCCTGACTTTC
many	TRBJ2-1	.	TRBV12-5	CASGLYQSNEQFF	TGTGCTAGTGGTTTGTATCAATCCAATGAGCAGTTCTTC
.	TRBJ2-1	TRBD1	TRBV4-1	CASSQGGQAWDEQFF	TGCGCCAGCAGCCAAGGCGGACAGGCTTGGGATGAGCAGTTCTTC
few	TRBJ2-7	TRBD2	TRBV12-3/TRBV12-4	CASSSAGVPHEQYF	TGTGCCAGCAGCTCTGCGGGGGTCCCGCACGAGCAGTACTTC
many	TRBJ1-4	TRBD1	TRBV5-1	CASSPTDRTANEKLFF	TGCGCCAGCAGCCCGACGGACAGGACGGCTAATGAAAAACTGTTTTTT
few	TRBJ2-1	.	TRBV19	CASSMGRSSKRGYNEQFF	TGTGCCAGTAGTATGGGGCGTTCCTCTAAACGGGGTTACAATGAGCAGTTCTTC
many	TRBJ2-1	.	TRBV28	CASSFSDSRYNEQFF	TGTGCCAGCAGTTTTTCCGACTCCCGCTACAATGAGCAGTTCTTC
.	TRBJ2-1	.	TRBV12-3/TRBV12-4	CASSLAGGAREQFF	TGTGCCAGCAGTTTAGCGGGGGGGGCCAGGGAGCAGTTCTTC
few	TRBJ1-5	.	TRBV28	CASMIKFSNQPQHF	TGTGCCAGCATGATAAAATTTAGCAATCAGCCCCAGCATTTT
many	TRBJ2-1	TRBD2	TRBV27	CASSLFRAGGPTYNEQFF	TGTGCCAGCAGTTTATTTAGAGCGGGGGGGCCTACGTACAATGAGCAGTTCTTC
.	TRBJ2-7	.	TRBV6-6	CASSYKMTALNEQYF	TGTGCCAGCAGCTATAAAATGACAGCTCTGAACGAGCAGTACTTC
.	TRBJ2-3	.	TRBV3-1	CASSQVEEGTQYF	TGTGCCAGCAGCCAAGTCGAGGAAGGTACGCAGTATTTT
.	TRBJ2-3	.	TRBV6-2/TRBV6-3	CASSYVGLAPSPDTQYF	TGTGCCAGCAGTTACGTCGGGTTAGCCCCTTCTCCAGATACGCAGTATTTT
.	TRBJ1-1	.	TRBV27	CAIKRGTENTEAFF	TGTGCCATCAAGCGGGGAACGGAGAACACTGAAGCTTTCTTT
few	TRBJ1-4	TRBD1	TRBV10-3	CAISGARGGNEKLFF	TGTGCCATCAGTGGCGCCAGGGGGGGAAATGAAAAACTGTTTTTT
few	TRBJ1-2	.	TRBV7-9	CASSLSDGEFANYGYTF	TGTGCCAGCAGCCTTTCGGACGGAGAGTTTGCTAACTATGGCTACACCTTC
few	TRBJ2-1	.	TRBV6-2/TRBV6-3	CASSLLVPTGPYNEQFF	TGTGCCAGCAGTCTGCTCGTTCCCACGGGGCCTTACAATGAGCAGTTCTTC
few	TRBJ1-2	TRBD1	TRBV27	CACASDRALISGYTF	TGTGCCTGCGCCTCGGACAGGGCGTTAATCTCCGGCTACACCTTC
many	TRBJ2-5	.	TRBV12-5	CASARGEPETQYF	TGTGCTAGTGCTAGGGGGGAACCAGAGACCCAGTACTTC
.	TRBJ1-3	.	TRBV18	CASSPPRAGASGNTIYF	TGTGCCAGCTCACCACCACGAGCGGGGGCCTCTGGAAACACCATATATTTT
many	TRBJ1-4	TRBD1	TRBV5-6	CASSGTGAANEQFF	TGTGCCAGCAGCGGGACAGGGGCCGCCAATGAACAGTTTTTT
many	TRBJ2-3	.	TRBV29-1	CSVEDSSRGDTQYF	TGCAGCGTTGAAGATAGCAGCAGGGGAGATACGCAGTATTTT
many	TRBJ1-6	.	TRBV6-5	CASRRARQAHNSPLHF	TGTGCCAGCAGACGAGCCCGACAGGCCCATAATTCACCCCTCCACTTT
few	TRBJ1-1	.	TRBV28	CASSSGDPTAAFF	TGTGCCAGCAGTTCGGGGGATCCCACCGCAGCTTTCTTT
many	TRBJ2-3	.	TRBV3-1	CASSPRGIEDTQYF	TGTGCCAGCAGCCCCCGGGGGATAGAAGATACGCAGTATTTT
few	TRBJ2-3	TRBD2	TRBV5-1	CASSTGLAGLSDTQYF	TGCGCCAGCAGCACGGGACTAGCGGGCTTGTCAGATACGCAGTATTTT
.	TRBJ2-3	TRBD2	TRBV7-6	CASSLRGVTDTQYF	TGTGCCAGCAGCTTACGGGGGGTCACAGATACGCAGTATTTT
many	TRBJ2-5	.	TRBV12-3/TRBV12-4	CASSLAEGLETQYF	TGTGCCAGCAGTTTGGCGGAGGGGCTGGAGACCCAGTACTTC
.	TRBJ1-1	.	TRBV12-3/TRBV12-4	CASSLGQNPNTEAFF	TGTGCCAGCAGTTTAGGACAGAACCCGAACACTGAAGCTTTCTTT
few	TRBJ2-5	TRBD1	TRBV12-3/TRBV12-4	CASTPGQQETQYF	TGTGCCAGCACCCCGGGACAGCAAGAGACCCAGTACTTC
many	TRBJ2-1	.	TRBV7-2	CASSLGPRSYNEQFF	TGTGCCAGCAGCTTAGGGCCCCGCTCCTACAATGAGCAGTTCTTC
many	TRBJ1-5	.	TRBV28	CASSLAQMAHSNQPQHF	TGTGCCAGCAGTTTGGCCCAGATGGCACATAGCAATCAGCCCCAGCATTTT
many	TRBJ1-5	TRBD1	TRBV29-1	CSVRTGLNNQPQHF	TGCAGCGTTCGGACAGGGTTAAACAATCAGCCCCAGCATTTT
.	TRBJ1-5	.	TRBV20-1	CSARDAQDNQPQHF	TGCAGTGCTAGAGATGCGCAGGACAATCAGCCCCAGCATTTT
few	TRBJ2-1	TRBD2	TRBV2	CASSPGLAGGRNEQFF	TGTGCCAGCAGCCCGGGGCTAGCGGGGGGGCGGAATGAGCAGTTCTTC
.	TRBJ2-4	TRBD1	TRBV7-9	CASSQEDRVDIQYF	TGTGCCAGCAGCCAAGAGGACAGGGTTGACATTCAGTACTTC
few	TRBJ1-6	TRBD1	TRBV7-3	CASSSQGPGYNSPLHF	TGTGCCAGCAGCTCACAGGGGCCCGGCTATAATTCACCCCTCCACTTT
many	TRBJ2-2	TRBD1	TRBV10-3	CAIRTGQGLFGELFF	TGTGCCATCAGGACGGGACAGGGTTTATTTGGGGAGCTGTTTTTT
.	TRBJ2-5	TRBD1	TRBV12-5	CASGLVLGDRRFPETQYF	TGTGCTAGTGGTTTGGTACTTGGGGACAGGAGATTTCCGGAGACCCAGTACTTC
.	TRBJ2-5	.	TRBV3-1	CASSQEQGQETQYF	TGTGCCAGCAGCCAAGAGCAGGGACAAGAGACCCAGTACTTC
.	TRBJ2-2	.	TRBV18	CASSPQQGNTGELFF	TGTGCCAGCTCACCCCAACAGGGGAACACCGGGGAGCTGTTTTTT
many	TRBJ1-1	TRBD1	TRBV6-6	CAATAGGTAKPEAFF	TGTGCCGCTACTGCTGGGGGGACAGCTAAGCCTGAAGCTTTCTTT
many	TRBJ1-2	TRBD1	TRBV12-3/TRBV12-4	CASRATGGRGYTF	TGTGCCAGCAGGGCGACAGGGGGCCGTGGCTACACCTTC
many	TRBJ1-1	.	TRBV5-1	CASSLGWENTEAFF	TGCGCCAGCAGCTTGGGATGGGAGAACACTGAAGCTTTCTTT
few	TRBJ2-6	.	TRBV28	CASSLPAGAGANVLTF	TGTGCCAGCAGTCTCCCCGCGGGGGCCGGGGCCAACGTCCTGACTTTC
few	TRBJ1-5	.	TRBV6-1	CASSEMDEGQPQHF	TGTGCCAGCAGTGAAATGGATGAGGGACAGCCCCAGCATTTT
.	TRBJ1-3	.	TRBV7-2	CASSSDGLAVGTIYF	TGTGCCAGCAGCTCCGACGGACTGGCAGTCGGCACCATATATTTT
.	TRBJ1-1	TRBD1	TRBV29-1	CSLGQGNTAFF	TGCAGCTTAGGACAGGGGAATACGGCTTTCTTT